What follows describes a single T cell receptor beta chain. This specimen belongs to a study of Graves' ophthalmopathy and Graves' hyperthyroidism. RNA transcripts provided the template for amplifying TCR beta CDR3 regions. Scientists carried out first-round RT-PCR using HTBI primers and then a second-round multiplex PCR. TCRdb independently ran MiXCR on the multiplex PCR reads; one entry per CDR3 protein. The data show about 1.2 million distinct CDR3 sequences, with around a third seen just once and roughly 11% held by the top ten. V dropped 6 bases and J dropped 3; count of bases not matched to a gene: 8. CDR1 is SGHTA and CDR2 is FQGNSA in the germline V gene. This CDR3 has 15 residues.

Sequenced sample: peripheral blood or thyroid tissue (not recorded which). The chain carries TRBV7-2 and TRBJ2-7, with TRBD2 matching over 10 bases. The source is an adult man with Graves' hyperthyroidism. CDR3 bases: TGTGCCAGCAGTCCCGGGACTAGCGCGAACTACGAGCAGTACTTC. The encoded protein is CASSPGTSANYEQYF.